The rows below give T cell receptor beta chains drawn from one sample of a study of spatial heterogeneity in lung cancer. Via MiXCR, TCRdb re-called the 5' RACE reads, giving one row per CDR3 protein. Among approximately 25,000 distinct CDR3 sequences listed, 5.5% to 7% were seen once. Here the sequenced sample was PBMCs, taken at surgery. These receptors originate from a male donor with early-stage non-small cell lung cancer. CDR3s include the opening cysteine and the closing phenylalanine or tryptophan. D genes are given only for firm matches. Only some rows state a clone size, as once, few, many or a class for expanded clones.

j_gene	v_gene	abundance	d_gene	CDR3nt	CDR3aa
TRBJ2-3	TRBV7-3	many	.	TGTGCCAGCAGCTCACAGACTATCGGCACAGATACGCAGTATTTT	CASSSQTIGTDTQYF
TRBJ2-3	TRBV5-1	.	.	TGCGCCAGCAGTGGGACGTCGCCTCGCACAGATACGCAGTATTTT	CASSGTSPRTDTQYF
TRBJ1-4	TRBV3-1	.	TRBD1	TGTGCCAGCAGCCAAAGGAGGGGGCAGGATGAAAAACTGTTTTTT	CASSQRRGQDEKLFF
TRBJ2-2	TRBV28	many	TRBD1	TGTGCCAGCAGTTCATCCGGACAGGGGGCTGCCCGGGAGCTGTTTTTT	CASSSSGQGAARELFF
TRBJ1-1	TRBV28	many	.	TGTGCCAGCAGGGACGGGCCGGCTATGTCTGAAGCTTTCTTT	CASRDGPAMSEAFF
TRBJ2-7	TRBV24-1	many	.	TGTGCCACCAGTGGCGAGTCCTCCTACGAGCAGTACTTC	CATSGESSYEQYF
TRBJ2-7	TRBV10-3	.	.	TGTGCCATCAGTGATCAGGACATCTCCTACGAGCAGTACTTC	CAISDQDISYEQYF
TRBJ2-1	TRBV29-1	many	TRBD2	TGCAGCGTAAGGACTAGCGGGGAGCAGTTCTTC	CSVRTSGEQFF
TRBJ1-1	TRBV7-9	many	TRBD1	TGTGCCAGCAGCTCGCAGGGGGGCACTGAAGCTTTCTTT	CASSSQGGTEAFF
TRBJ1-5	TRBV11-2	many	.	TGTGCCAGCAGCGACCGACGTACCAATCAGCCCCAGCATTTT	CASSDRRTNQPQHF
TRBJ2-1	TRBV7-6	medium-sized	.	TGTGCCAGCAGCTTAGCCCTAGACAATGAGCAGTTCTTC	CASSLALDNEQFF
TRBJ1-2	TRBV5-1	many	.	TGCGCCAGCAGCTTGGCCTTAGAAAACTATGGCTACACCTTC	CASSLALENYGYTF
TRBJ2-7	TRBV7-9	many	.	TGTGCCAGCAGCTTAGACTACGAGCAGTACTTC	CASSLDYEQYF
TRBJ2-1	TRBV3-1	many	TRBD2	TGTGCCAGCAGCCCCTCTTGGGGGCGGGGGGGGAATGAGCAGTTCTTC	CASSPSWGRGGNEQFF
TRBJ2-2	TRBV5-1	medium-sized	TRBD2	TGCGCCAGCAGCCGACTAGCAGATCTCACCGGGGAGCTGTTTTTT	CASSRLADLTGELFF
TRBJ2-2	TRBV28	many	.	TGTGCCAGCAGTTTGAATCAACAGGGAGTCACCGGGGAGCTGTTTTTT	CASSLNQQGVTGELFF
TRBJ2-2	TRBV19	many	.	TGTGCCAGTAGTCGGACAGCGTTCGGGGAGCTGTTTTTT	CASSRTAFGELFF
TRBJ2-3	TRBV28	many	.	TGTGCCAGCAGTTTCGGGCGCCAAGGGGGCACAGATACGCAGTATTTT	CASSFGRQGGTDTQYF
TRBJ2-5	TRBV6-6	few	.	TGTGCCAGCGAGGGGGTAGAGACCCAGTACTTC	CASEGVETQYF
TRBJ2-2	TRBV2	medium-sized	.	TGTGCCAGCAGTGTCCTAGCGTCCGGGGAGCTGTTTTTT	CASSVLASGELFF
TRBJ1-2	TRBV19	many	.	TGTGCCAGTAGTCGAACTTCCGGGACGGACTATGGCTACACCTTC	CASSRTSGTDYGYTF
TRBJ2-1	TRBV5-1	.	TRBD1	TGCGCCAGCTACCTGGGACAGGGGATAGGTGAGCAGTTCTTC	CASYLGQGIGEQFF
TRBJ2-1	TRBV12-3/TRBV12-4	many	TRBD1	TGTGCCAGCACCTGGACAGGGGGTACTTGGTGGTCTCTGGATGAGCAGTTCTTC	CASTWTGGTWWSLDEQFF
TRBJ2-1	TRBV7-9	.	TRBD2	TGTGCCAGCAGCTTCTCGACTAGCGGGGGCTACAATGAGCAGTTCTTC	CASSFSTSGGYNEQFF
TRBJ1-1	TRBV6-1	few	.	TGTGCCAGCAGCCAGGGTTTGGGGAACACTGAAGCTTTCTTT	CASSQGLGNTEAFF
TRBJ2-4	TRBV6-1	many	.	TGTGCCAGCAGTGAAGCGCTCTGGGGAGCCAAAAACATTCAGTACTTC	CASSEALWGAKNIQYF
TRBJ2-3	TRBV13	.	.	TGTGCCAGCAGCCTCCAGTCAACAGATACGCAGTATTTT	CASSLQSTDTQYF
TRBJ1-5	TRBV5-4	few	.	TGTGCCAGCAGCTTGGACGGTAATAGCAATCAGCCCCAGCATTTT	CASSLDGNSNQPQHF
TRBJ2-5	TRBV5-1	.	TRBD2	TGCGCCAGCAGTTCCCAGCTCGGGGGGGCCGGAGAGACCCAGTACTTC	CASSSQLGGAGETQYF
TRBJ2-7	TRBV20-1	many	.	TGCAGTGTTTCGGGGGCCTCCTACGAGCAGTACTTC	CSVSGASYEQYF
TRBJ2-3	TRBV11-3	.	.	TGTGCCAGCAGCTCAAAAGCTGATACGCAGTATTTT	CASSSKADTQYF
TRBJ2-1	TRBV29-1	many	TRBD1	TGCAGCGTTACCCGGGACAGGGAGGGTTTTGAGCAGTTCTTC	CSVTRDREGFEQFF
TRBJ2-7	TRBV20-1	many	TRBD2	TGCAGTGCTAGAGATCTAGCGGGGGAAGTGGGCGAGCAGTACTTC	CSARDLAGEVGEQYF
TRBJ2-2	TRBV2	many	.	TGTGCCAGCAGTGACCACCGAGCCACCGGGGAGCTGTTTTTT	CASSDHRATGELFF
TRBJ2-2	TRBV28	many	.	TGTGCCAGCAGTTTTTACGACCCCCCCGGGGAGCTGTTTTTT	CASSFYDPPGELFF
TRBJ2-5	TRBV7-9	once	.	TGTGCCAGCAGCTTAGGGACAGTCCAAGAGACCCAGTACTTC	CASSLGTVQETQYF
TRBJ2-7	TRBV19	.	.	TGTGCCAGTAGTATACGGATCTGGGGCGAGCAGTACTTC	CASSIRIWGEQYF